The 2 T cell receptor beta chains presented below share a single source sample, sequenced in a study of blood T cell repertoires in COVID-19. The protocol was immunoSEQ multiplex PCR, while the TCRdb copy is restricted to in-frame clones and leaves out a portion. Of roughly 230,000 clones in the sample, around 90% were seen once. The material sequenced was peripheral blood. These TCRs come from a woman aged 55-70 years with COVID-19, enrolled during active disease.

This chain uses TRBV6-5 with TRBJ2-1; maybe TRBD1 (6 bases). V was pared by 2 bases and J by 0 bases, with 11 bases between. Germline loops: CDR1 MNHEY, CDR2 SVGAGI. The CDR3 sequence is 16 residues long. CDR3 protein: CASSYGGKSSYNEQFF. The CDR3 region has the DNA TGTGCCAGCAGTTACGGGGGCAAGAGCTCCTACAATGAGCAGTTCTTC.

CDR3 loop: CASGLMGVGKELFF. DNA of the CDR3: TGTGCTAGTGGTTTGATGGGAGTCGGGAAGGAGCTGTTTTTT. The genes are TRBV12-5 and TRBJ2-2, with D possibly being TRBD2 (5 bases). Between the trimmed V and J ends, which lost 2 bases and 10 bases, there was a span of 14 bases. Germline CDR1 and CDR2: LGHNT and FRNRAP. The CDR3 spans 14 residues.